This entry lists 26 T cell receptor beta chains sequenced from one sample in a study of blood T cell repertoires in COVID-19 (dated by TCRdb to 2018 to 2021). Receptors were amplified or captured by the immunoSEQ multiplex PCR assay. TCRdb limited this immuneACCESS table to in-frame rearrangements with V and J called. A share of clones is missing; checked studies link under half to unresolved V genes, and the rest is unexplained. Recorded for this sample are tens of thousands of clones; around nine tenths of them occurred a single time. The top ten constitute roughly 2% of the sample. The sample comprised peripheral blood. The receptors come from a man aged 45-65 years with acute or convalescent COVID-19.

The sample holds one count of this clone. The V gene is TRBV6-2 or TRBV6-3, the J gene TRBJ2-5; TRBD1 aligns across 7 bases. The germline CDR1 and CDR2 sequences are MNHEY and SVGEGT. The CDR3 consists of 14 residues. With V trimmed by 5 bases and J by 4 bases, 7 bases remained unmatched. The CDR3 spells CASSPTGMVETQYF. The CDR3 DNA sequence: TGTGCCAGCAGTCCGACAGGGATGGTAGAGACCCAGTACTTC.

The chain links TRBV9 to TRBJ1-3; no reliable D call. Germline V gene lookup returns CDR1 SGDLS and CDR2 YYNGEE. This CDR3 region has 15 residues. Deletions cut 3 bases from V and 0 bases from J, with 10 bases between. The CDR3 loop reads CASSEDSHSGNTIYF. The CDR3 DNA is TGTGCCAGCAGCGAAGACTCTCACTCTGGAAACACCATATATTTT.

This CDR3 reads CASTKGGGYSGNTIYF. The CDR3 DNA reads TGTGCCAGCACGAAGGGCGGCGGGTACTCTGGAAACACCATATATTTT. The J gene is TRBJ1-3, the V gene TRBV28; D gene unclear. Germline loops: CDR1 MDHEN, CDR2 SYDVKM. The CDR3 spans 16 residues. V was clipped by 7 bases and J by 0 bases, with 16 bases between them.

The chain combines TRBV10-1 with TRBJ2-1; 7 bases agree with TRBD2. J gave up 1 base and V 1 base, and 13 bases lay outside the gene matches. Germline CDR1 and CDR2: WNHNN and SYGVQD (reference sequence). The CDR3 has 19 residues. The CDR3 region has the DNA TGCGCCAGCAGTGAGTTACGGGGGGTACCCTCCTTTTCCTACAATGAGCAGTTCTTC. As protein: CASSELRGVPSFSYNEQFF.

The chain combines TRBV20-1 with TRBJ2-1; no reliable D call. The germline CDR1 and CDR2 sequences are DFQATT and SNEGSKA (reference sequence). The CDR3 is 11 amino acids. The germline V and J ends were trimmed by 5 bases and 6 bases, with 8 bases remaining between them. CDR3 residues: CSAPDFNEQFF. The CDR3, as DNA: TGCAGTGCTCCAGACTTCAATGAGCAGTTCTTC.

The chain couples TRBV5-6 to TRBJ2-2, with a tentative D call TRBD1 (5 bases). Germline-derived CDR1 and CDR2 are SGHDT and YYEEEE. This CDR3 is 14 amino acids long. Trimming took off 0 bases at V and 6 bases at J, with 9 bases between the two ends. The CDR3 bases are TGTGCCAGCAGCTTGGAGGCCAGGGCCGGGGAGCTGTTTTTT. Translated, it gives CASSLEARAGELFF.

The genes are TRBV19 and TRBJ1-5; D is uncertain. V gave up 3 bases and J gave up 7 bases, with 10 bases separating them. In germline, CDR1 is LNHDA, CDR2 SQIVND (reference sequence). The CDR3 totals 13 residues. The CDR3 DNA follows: TGTGCCAGTAGTATTTTCGGGGTACAGCCCCAGCATTTT. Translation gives CASSIFGVQPQHF.

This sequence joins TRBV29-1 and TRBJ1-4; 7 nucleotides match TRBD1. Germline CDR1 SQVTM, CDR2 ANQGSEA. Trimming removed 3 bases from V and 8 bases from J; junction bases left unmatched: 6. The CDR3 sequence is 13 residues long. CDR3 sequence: CSVETGTGEKLFF. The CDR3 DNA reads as TGCAGCGTTGAGACAGGGACGGGCGAAAAACTGTTTTTT.

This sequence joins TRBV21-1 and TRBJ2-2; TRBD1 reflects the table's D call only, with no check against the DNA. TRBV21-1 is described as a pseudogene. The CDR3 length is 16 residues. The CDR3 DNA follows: TGTGCCAGCAGCAAAGGGGACAGGAGGAACACCGGGGAGCTGTTTTTT. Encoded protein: CASSKGDRRNTGELFF.

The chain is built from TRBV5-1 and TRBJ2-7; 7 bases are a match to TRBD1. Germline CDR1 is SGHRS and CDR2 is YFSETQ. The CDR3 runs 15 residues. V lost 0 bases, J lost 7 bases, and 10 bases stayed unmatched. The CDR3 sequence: CASSLGQGPLLEQYF. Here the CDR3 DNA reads TGCGCCAGCAGCTTGGGACAGGGCCCCTTGTTGGAGCAGTACTTC.

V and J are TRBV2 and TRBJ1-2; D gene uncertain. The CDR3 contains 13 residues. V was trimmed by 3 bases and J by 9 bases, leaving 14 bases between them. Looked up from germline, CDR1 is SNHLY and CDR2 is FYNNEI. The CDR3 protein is CASSDNSRISYTF. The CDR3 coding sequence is TGTGCCAGCAGTGATAACAGCCGAATTAGCTACACCTTC.

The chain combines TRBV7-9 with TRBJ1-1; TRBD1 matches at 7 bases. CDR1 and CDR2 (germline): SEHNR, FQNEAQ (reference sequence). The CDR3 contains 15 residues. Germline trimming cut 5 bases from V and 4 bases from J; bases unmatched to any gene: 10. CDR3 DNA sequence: TGTGCCAGCAGCCCCCGGGACAGCTACTTCACTGAAGCTTTCTTT. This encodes CASSPRDSYFTEAFF.

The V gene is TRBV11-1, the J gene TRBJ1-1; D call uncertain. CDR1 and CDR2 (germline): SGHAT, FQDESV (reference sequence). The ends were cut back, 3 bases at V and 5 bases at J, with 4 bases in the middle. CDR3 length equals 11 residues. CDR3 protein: CASSFRTEAFF. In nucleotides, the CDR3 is TGTGCCAGCAGCTTTAGAACTGAAGCTTTCTTT.

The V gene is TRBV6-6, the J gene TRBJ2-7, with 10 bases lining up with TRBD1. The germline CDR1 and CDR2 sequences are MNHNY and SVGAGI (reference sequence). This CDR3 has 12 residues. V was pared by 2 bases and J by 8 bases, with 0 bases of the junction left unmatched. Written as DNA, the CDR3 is TGTGCCAGCAGTTACGACAGGGGGCAGCAGTACTTC. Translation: CASSYDRGQQYF.

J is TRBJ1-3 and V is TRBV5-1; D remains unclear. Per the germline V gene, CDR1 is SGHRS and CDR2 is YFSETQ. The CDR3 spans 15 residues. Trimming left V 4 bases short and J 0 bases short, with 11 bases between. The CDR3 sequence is CASSPTRPSGNTIYF. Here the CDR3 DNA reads TGCGCCAGCAGCCCCACTCGTCCCTCTGGAAACACCATATATTTT.

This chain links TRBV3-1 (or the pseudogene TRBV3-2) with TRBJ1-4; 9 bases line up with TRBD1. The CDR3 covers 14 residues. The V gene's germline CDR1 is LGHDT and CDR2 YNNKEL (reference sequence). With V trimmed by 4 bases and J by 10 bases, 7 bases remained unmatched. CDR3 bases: TGTGCCAGCAGCCCCGTGGACAGGGGAGGAAAACTGTTTTTT. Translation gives CASSPVDRGGKLFF.

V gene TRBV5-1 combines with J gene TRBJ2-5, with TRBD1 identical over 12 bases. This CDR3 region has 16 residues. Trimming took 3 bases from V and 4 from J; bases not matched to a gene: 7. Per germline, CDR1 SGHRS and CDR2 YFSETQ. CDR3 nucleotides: TGCGCCAGCAGCTCCTGGGACAGGGGGCGAGGAGAGACCCAGTACTTC. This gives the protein CASSSWDRGRGETQYF.

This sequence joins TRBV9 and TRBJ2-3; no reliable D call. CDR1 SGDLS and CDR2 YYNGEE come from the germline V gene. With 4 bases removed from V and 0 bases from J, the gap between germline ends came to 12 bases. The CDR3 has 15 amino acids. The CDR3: CASSPRLTSTDTQYF. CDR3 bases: TGTGCCAGCAGCCCCCGTCTAACTAGCACAGATACGCAGTATTTT.

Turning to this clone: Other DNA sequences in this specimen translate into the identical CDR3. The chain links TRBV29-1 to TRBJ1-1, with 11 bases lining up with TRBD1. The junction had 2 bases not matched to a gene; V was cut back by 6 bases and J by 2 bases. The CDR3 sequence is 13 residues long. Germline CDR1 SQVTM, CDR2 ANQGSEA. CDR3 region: CSVRTGGNTEAFF. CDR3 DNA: TGCAGCGTAAGGACAGGGGGCAACACTGAAGCTTTCTTT.

The CDR3 DNA follows: TGTGCCAGCGCCTTCTCCCGAGAGACTGAAGCTTTCTTT. Residues: CASAFSRETEAFF. The chain couples TRBV12-3 or TRBV12-4 to TRBJ1-1; no firm D call. The CDR3 has 13 residues. Trimming pared 8 bases from V and 5 bases from J, leaving 15 bases between.

The CDR3 protein is CASSLILNTGELFF. The DNA for the CDR3 is TGTGCCAGCAGCTTAATCCTGAACACCGGGGAGCTGTTTTTT. The chain is built from TRBV7-9 and TRBJ2-2; D gene uncertain. Germline V gene data show CDR1 as SEHNR and CDR2 as FQNEAQ (reference sequence). The CDR3 sequence is 14 residues long. V gave up 2 bases and J gave up 1 base, with 5 bases separating them.

The CDR3 nucleotides are TGTGCCAGCAGAAGGGACAGGGGGTACCAAGAGACCCAGTACTTC. Its protein product is CASRRDRGYQETQYF. The V gene is TRBV6-5, the J gene TRBJ2-5; 11 bases align to TRBD1. Looked up from germline, CDR1 is MNHEY and CDR2 is SVGAGI. The CDR3 loop spans 15 amino acids. V dropped 6 bases and J dropped 0; count of bases not matched to a gene: 3.

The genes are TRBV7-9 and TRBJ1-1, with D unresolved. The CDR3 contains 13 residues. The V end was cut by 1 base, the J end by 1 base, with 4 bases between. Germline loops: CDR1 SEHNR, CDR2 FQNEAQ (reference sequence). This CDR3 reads CASSLDKNTEAFF. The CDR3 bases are TGTGCCAGCAGCTTAGATAAGAACACTGAAGCTTTCTTT.

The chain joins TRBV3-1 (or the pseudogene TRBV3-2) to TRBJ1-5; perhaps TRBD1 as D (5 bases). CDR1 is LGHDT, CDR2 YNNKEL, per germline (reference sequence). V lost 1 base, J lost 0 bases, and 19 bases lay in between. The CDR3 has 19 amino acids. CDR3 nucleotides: TGTGCCAGCAGCCAAGTTTACCAGGACACGTTAAATAGCAATCAGCCCCAGCATTTT. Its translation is CASSQVYQDTLNSNQPQHF.

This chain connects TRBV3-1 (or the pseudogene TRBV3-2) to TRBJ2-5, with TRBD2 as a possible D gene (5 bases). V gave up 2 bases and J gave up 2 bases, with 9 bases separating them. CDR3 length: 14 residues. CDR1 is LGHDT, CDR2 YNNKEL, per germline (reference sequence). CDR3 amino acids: CASSQRAEQETQYF. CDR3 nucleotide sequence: TGTGCCAGCAGCCAAAGAGCGGAACAAGAGACCCAGTACTTC.

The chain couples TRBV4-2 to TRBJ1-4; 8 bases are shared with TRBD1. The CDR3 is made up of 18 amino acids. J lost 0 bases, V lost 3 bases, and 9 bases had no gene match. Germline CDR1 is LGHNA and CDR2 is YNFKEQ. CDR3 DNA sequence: TGTGCCAGCAGCCAGCCCTACAGGGGGTCAGCAACTAATGAAAAACTGTTTTTT. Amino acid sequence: CASSQPYRGSATNEKLFF.